Presented here are 4 T cell receptor beta chains from one specimen sequenced in a study of cytomegalovirus exposure and HLA in healthy donors. Researchers ran the PCR with 60 Vbeta and 13 Jbeta primers. Repertoires were generated with immunoSEQ multiplex PCR, while TCRdb's copy carries only in-frame clones and drops some. The table lists 200,000 or so clones, 75% to 90% of them singletons. The source material was PBMCs. The receptors derive from a man aged 35 to 55 in good health and CMV-seropositive.

In this sample, this clone turned up once. The CDR3 DNA is TGTGCCAGCAGCCAAGTAAGGGGGTCCGGGGAGCTGTTTTTT. Protein: CASSQVRGSGELFF. The chain is built from TRBV14 and TRBJ2-2; D is possibly TRBD1 (6 bases). The CDR3 totals 14 residues. Looked up from germline, CDR1 is SGHDN and CDR2 is FVKESK. The ends were cut back, 1 base at V and 6 bases at J, with 9 bases in the middle.

This chain joins TRBV7-2 and TRBJ2-5; a weak D match, TRBD1 (5 bases). Germline CDR1 reads SGHTA; CDR2 reads FQGNSA. The CDR3 extends over 14 amino acids. V was trimmed by 1 base and J by 2 bases, leaving 8 bases between them. CDR3 region: CASSLGGPQETQYF. The CDR3 DNA is TGTGCCAGCAGCTTAGGGGGCCCACAAGAGACCCAGTACTTC.

The rearrangement links TRBV7-9 to TRBJ1-4; D call uncertain. Trimming removed 11 bases at V and 6 bases at J, with 7 bases between. Germline values: CDR1 SEHNR, CDR2 FQNEAQ (reference sequence). The CDR3 runs to 10 residues. CDR3 nucleotide sequence: TGTGCCTATAGTGATGAAAAACTGTTTTTT. Translating gives CAYSDEKLFF.

The V and J genes are TRBV10-3 and TRBJ2-7; D possibly corresponds to TRBD2 (6 bases). Trimming pared 10 bases from V and 0 bases from J, leaving 13 bases between. The CDR3 extends over 13 amino acids. CDR1 is ENHRY, CDR2 SYGVKD, per germline. The CDR3 is CASGEEDSYEQYF. CDR3 nucleotides: TGTGCCAGCGGGGAGGAGGACTCCTACGAGCAGTACTTC.